This TCR beta chain was recovered during a study of T cell repertoires in cytomegalovirus infection. Overall study: Public TCR beta signatures indicated both CMV infection and matching HLA type. Study conclusions and caveats: CMV-specific HLA-C-restricted TCR beta clonotypes dominated the ex vivo response. Pooled public TCR beta family frequency picked out CMV carriers with the relevant HLA.

TCRdb used MiXCR to reprocess the reads, holding one entry per CDR3 protein. This repertoire shows about 740,000 distinct CDR3 sequences, under 40% found once; its top ten account for 2.5% to 3.5%. This clonotype was found a few times. As yet, its antigen is unknown. Germline lookup yields CDR1 DFQATT and CDR2 SNEGSKA (reference sequence). V trimming: 7 bases; J trimming: 7 bases; junction bases outside the gene matches: 6. This CDR3 has 13 residues. This sequence joins TRBV20-1 and TRBJ1-6, with 8 bases matching TRBD1. The TCR sequence derives from a human donor in good health (CMV status not recorded). Some clones in this sample may be carry-over from other donors' samples. The sequenced sample consisted of PBMCs. For the CDR3, the DNA is TGCAGTGTCCCCGGACAGGGAAATTCACCCCTCCACTTT. This sequence encodes CSVPGQGNSPLHF.